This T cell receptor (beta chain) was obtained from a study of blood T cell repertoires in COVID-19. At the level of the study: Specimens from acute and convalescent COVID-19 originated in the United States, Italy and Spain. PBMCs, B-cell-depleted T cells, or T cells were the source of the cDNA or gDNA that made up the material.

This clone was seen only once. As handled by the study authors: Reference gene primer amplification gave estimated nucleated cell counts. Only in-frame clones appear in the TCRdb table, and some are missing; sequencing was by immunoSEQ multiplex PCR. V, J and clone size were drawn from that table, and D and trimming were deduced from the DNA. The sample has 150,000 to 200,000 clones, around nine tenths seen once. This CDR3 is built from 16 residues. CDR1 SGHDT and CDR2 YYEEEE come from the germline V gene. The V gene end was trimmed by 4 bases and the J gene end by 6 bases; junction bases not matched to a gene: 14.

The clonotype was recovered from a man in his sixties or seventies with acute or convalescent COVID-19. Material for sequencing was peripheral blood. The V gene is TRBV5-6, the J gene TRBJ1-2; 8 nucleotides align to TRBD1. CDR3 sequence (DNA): TGTGCCAGCAGCCCTGGCCTAACAGGGGGACGAAATGGCTACACCTTC. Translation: CASSPGLTGGRNGYTF.